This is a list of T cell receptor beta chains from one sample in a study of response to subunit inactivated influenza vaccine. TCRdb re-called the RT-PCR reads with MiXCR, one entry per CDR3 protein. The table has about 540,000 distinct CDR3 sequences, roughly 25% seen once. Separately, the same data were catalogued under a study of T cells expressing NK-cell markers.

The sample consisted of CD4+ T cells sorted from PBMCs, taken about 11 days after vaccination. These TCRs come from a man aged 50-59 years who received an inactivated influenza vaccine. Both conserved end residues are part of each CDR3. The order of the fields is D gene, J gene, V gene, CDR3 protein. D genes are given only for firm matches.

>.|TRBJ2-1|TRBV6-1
CASRPTLDNNEQFF
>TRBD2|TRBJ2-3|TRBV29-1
CSVPRTGGHADTQYF
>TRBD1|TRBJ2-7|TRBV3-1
CASSQAPGQGRKQYF
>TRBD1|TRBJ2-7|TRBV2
CASSTLTGGYEQYF
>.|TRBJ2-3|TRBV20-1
CSARGGAEDTQYF
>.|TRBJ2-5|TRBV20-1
CSAGRFTELEETQYF
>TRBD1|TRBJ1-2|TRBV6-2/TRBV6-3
CASSYLQGLNGYTF
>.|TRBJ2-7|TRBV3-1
CASSPLRGYEQYF
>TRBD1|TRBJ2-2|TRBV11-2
CASSERTGGTGELFF
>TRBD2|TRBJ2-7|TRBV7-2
CASSRGLAGAEQYF
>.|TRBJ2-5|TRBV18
CASSPPMYQETQYF
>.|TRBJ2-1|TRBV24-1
CATSDSPGQGAYNEQFF
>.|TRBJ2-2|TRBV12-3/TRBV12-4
CASSFGGRNTGELFF
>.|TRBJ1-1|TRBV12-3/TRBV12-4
CASGPEGLGAFF
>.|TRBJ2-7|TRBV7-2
CASSLFAGLYEQYF
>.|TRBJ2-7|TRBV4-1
CASSQDPRRDEQYF
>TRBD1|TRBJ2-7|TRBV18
CASSHDRGLGEQYF
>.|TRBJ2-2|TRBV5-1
CASSLDEGPHGELFF
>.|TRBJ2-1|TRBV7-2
CASSTVRGAGHEQFF
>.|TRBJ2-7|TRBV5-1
CASSWGHSYEQYF
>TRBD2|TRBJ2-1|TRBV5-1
CASSPGSGSTGTRNEQFF
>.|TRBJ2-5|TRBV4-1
CASSQDHPAQETQYF
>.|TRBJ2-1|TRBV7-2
CASSLAGGNSYNEQFF
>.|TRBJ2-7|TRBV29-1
CSGGAGQYEQYF
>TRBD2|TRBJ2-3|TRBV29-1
CSEKTGGDTQYF
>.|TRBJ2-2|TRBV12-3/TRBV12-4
CASTGWWANTGELFF
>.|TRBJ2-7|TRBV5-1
CASSLVRDPSYEQYF
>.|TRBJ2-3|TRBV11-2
CASSLRRDTIDTQYF
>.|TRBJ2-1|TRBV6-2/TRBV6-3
CASSFRGNEQFF
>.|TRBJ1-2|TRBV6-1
CASSRNEKNYGYTF
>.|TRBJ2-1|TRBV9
CASSVGAGAYNEQFF
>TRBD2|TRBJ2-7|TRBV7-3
CASSLNRPGTSGKSNEQYF
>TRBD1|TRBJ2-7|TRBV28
CASSRMGTVYYEQYF
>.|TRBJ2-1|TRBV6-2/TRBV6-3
CASSYPPSSYNEQFF
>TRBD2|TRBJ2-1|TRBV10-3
CAISESGEGEQFF
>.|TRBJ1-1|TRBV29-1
CSVKRGGAPEAFF